This T cell receptor (beta chain) was captured in a study of T cell changes during pregnancy in multiple sclerosis. CDR3 size: 14 residues. Deletions cut 4 bases from V and 2 bases from J, with 12 bases between. Germline lookup yields CDR1 SNHLY and CDR2 FYNNEI. Sequencing used immunoSEQ multiplex PCR; TCRdb keeps in-frame clones, though not all of them. There are about 50,000 clones in the sample; nearly 90% occur only once, and under 6.5% lies in the top ten. This TCR was recovered from a female donor in good health, enrolled as a control in a pregnancy study. The chain couples TRBV2 to TRBJ2-7, with D tentatively TRBD1 (5 bases). Sequences were derived from peripheral blood, sampled after pregnancy. The CDR3 protein is CASSAYQGTYEQYF. The DNA of the CDR3 is TGTGCCAGCAGTGCTTATCAGGGAACCTACGAGCAGTACTTC.